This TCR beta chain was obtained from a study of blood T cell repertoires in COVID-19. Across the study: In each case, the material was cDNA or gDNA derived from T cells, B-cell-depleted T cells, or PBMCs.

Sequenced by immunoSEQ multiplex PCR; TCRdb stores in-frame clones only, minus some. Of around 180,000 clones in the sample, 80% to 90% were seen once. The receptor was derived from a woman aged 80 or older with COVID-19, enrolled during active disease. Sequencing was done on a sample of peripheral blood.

CDR3 protein: CASSPDSSGGQNTGELFF. The CDR3 DNA reads as TGTGCCAGCAGCCCAGACTCTAGCGGGGGGCAGAACACCGGGGAGCTGTTTTTT. The chain carries TRBV13 and TRBJ2-2; 11 bases match TRBD2. The CDR3 runs 18 residues. CDR1 PRHDT and CDR2 FYEKMQ come from the germline V gene (reference sequence). With V trimmed by 5 bases and J by 1 base, 9 bases remained unmatched.